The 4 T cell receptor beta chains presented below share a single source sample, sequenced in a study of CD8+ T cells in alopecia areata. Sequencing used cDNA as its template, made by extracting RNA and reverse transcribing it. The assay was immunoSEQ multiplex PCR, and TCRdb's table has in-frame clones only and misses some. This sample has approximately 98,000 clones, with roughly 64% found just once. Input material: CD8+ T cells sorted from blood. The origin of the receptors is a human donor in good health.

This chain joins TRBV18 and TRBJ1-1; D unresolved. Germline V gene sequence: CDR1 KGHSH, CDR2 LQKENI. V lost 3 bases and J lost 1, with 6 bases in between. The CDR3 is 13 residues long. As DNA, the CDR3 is TGTGCCAGCTCACCTGAGCGGAACACTGAAGCTTTCTTT. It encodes CASSPERNTEAFF.

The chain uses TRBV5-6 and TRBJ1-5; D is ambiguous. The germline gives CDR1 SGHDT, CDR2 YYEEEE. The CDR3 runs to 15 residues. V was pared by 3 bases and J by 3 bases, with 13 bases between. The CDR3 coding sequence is TGTGCCAGCAGCTGGGGAGTAGGAGCCAATCAGCCCCAGCATTTT. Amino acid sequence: CASSWGVGANQPQHF.

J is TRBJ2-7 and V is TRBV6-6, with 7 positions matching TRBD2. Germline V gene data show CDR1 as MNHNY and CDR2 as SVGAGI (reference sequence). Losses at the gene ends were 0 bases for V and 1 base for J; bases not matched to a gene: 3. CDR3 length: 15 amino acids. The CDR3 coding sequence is TGTGCCAGCAGTTACTCCCTAGCGGAATCCTACGAGCAGTACTTC. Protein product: CASSYSLAESYEQYF.

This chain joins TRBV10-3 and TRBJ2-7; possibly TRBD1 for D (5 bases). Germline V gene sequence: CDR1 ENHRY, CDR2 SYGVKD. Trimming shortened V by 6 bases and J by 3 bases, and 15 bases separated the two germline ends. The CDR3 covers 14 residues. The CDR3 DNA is TGTGCCATCAGCACGACAGCTTCGGACTACGAGCAGTACTTC. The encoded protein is CAISTTASDYEQYF.